A selection of T cell receptor beta chains follows, all from one sample in a study of cytomegalovirus exposure and HLA in healthy donors. TCRdb's copy holds only in-frame clones and misses some; the assay was immunoSEQ multiplex PCR. The table lists about 160,000 clones, approximately 96% of them singletons. The source material was PBMCs. Source of these receptors: a woman aged 18-29 years in good health and CMV-seronegative. The CDR3 runs from the conserved cysteine through the conserved F or W. A D gene is named only where the DNA matches it firmly. Clone size is shown for a subset of rows, as once, few, many or a class of expanded clone.

CDR3	DNA	size	D	J	length	V
CATRQGSSYEQYF	TGTGCCACCCGACAGGGTAGCTCCTACGAGCAGTACTTC	.	TRBD1	TRBJ2-7	13	TRBV2
CASSEGQGAQDTQYF	TGTGCCAGCAGTGAGGGACAGGGGGCGCAAGATACGCAGTATTTT	.	TRBD1	TRBJ2-3	15	TRBV6-4
CASRQPDSYEQYF	TGCGCCAGCCGTCAACCGGACAGCTACGAGCAGTACTTC	.	.	TRBJ2-7	13	TRBV5-1
CASRSGRREGELFF	TGTGCCAGCAGAAGTGGACGGAGGGAAGGGGAGCTGTTTTTT	.	.	TRBJ2-2	14	TRBV13
CAISEPGQGNTGELFF	TGTGCCATCAGTGAGCCAGGACAGGGGAACACCGGGGAGCTGTTTTTT	.	TRBD1	TRBJ2-2	16	TRBV10-3
CASRGSGQVYYGYTF	TGTGCCAGCAGGGGCTCGGGACAGGTGTACTATGGCTACACCTTC	few	TRBD1	TRBJ1-2	15	TRBV25-1
CASSYNPLATQYF	TGTGCCAGCAGTTACAACCCTCTAGCAACCCAGTACTTC	.	.	TRBJ2-5	13	TRBV6-5
CASSLAVEQFF	TGTGCCAGCAGCTTGGCAGTTGAGCAGTTCTTC	.	.	TRBJ2-1	11	TRBV5-4
CASSVQGGDTQYF	TGTGCCAGCAGTGTTCAGGGAGGAGATACGCAGTATTTT	.	.	TRBJ2-3	13	TRBV6-4
CASSDMATDTQYF	TGTGCCAGCAGTGATATGGCCACAGATACGCAGTATTTT	.	.	TRBJ2-3	13	TRBV6-1
CAAGQGGEKLFF	TGTGCCGCCGGGCAGGGTGGAGAAAAACTGTTTTTT	.	.	TRBJ1-4	12	TRBV6-6
CASSFGTSGGIRGEQFF	TGTGCCAGCAGCTTTGGGACTAGCGGGGGAATACGGGGTGAGCAGTTCTTC	.	TRBD2	TRBJ2-1	17	TRBV5-6
CASSPSFGTLPNYGYTF	TGTGCCAGTAGCCCATCCTTCGGGACACTTCCTAACTATGGCTACACCTTC	.	.	TRBJ1-2	17	TRBV19
CASRYVQQGAYKIFF	TGTGCCAGCAGATACGTGCAGCAGGGGGCGTACAAAATTTTCTTT	.	TRBD1	TRBJ1-1	15	TRBV5-4
CASSPAGWQGSRPFQTQYF	TGTGCCAGCTCACCGGCCGGGTGGCAGGGGTCCCGGCCGTTCCAGACCCAGTACTTC	.	.	TRBJ2-5	19	TRBV18
CASSASDGEETQYF	TGTGCCAGCAGCGCGTCCGACGGAGAGGAGACCCAGTACTTC	.	.	TRBJ2-5	14	TRBV9
CALRGGGTEAFF	TGTGCCCTACGTGGCGGGGGAACTGAAGCTTTCTTT	.	.	TRBJ1-1	12	TRBV6-1
CASSPGRISYNSPLHF	TGTGCCAGTAGTCCGGGGAGGATCTCCTATAATTCACCCCTCCACTTT	once	.	TRBJ1-6	16	TRBV19
CASSLVTGGSDTQYF	TGTGCCAGCAGCTTAGTGACAGGGGGCTCAGATACGCAGTATTTT	.	TRBD1	TRBJ2-3	15	TRBV7-9
CASSEDGTSGGANTGELFF	TGTGCCAGCAGTGAAGACGGGACTAGCGGGGGAGCGAACACCGGGGAGCTGTTTTTT	.	TRBD2	TRBJ2-2	19	TRBV2
CASSGSGTGINEQFF	TGTGCCAGCAGCGGTTCCGGGACAGGGATCAATGAGCAGTTCTTC	.	TRBD1	TRBJ2-1	15	TRBV9
CASSEVGYTIYF	TGTGCCAGCAGTGAAGTCGGGTACACCATATATTTT	.	.	TRBJ1-3	12	TRBV6-1
CASSRADRANYEQYF	TGTGCCAGCAGCCGAGCGGACAGGGCTAACTACGAGCAGTACTTC	.	TRBD1	TRBJ2-7	15	TRBV4-2
CASSVGPSGFYGYTF	TGTGCCAGCAGCGTAGGGCCGTCGGGATTCTATGGCTACACCTTC	once	.	TRBJ1-2	15	TRBV9
CASSPGTGANYGYTF	TGTGCCAGCTCGCCCGGGACAGGGGCTAACTATGGCTACACCTTC	.	TRBD1	TRBJ1-2	15	TRBV18
CASRTDAYGYTF	TGTGCCAGCAGGACTGACGCCTATGGCTACACCTTC	.	.	TRBJ1-2	12	TRBV6-1